This T cell receptor (beta chain) was documented in a study of T cell responses to AZD1222 COVID-19 vaccine. Germline assignment: CDR1 MNHEY and CDR2 SVGEGT. There are 16 residues in the CDR3. Trimming took 5 bases from V and 4 from J; bases not matched to a gene: 13. Sequencing was performed with immunoSEQ multiplex PCR; in TCRdb, only in-frame clones are kept and a portion is missing. The top ten hold around a tenth of the sample, which has 89,000 or so clones, just over 90% seen once. The chain couples TRBV6-2 or TRBV6-3 to TRBJ1-1, with 7 bases lining up with TRBD1. Sequencing was performed on peripheral blood, taken 28 days after the second AZD1222 dose. This clonotype was obtained from an adult who received the AZD1222 COVID-19 vaccine. CDR3 in amino acids: CASSPNRGLGSTEAFF. The CDR3 DNA is TGTGCCAGCAGTCCAAACAGGGGTTTAGGGAGCACTGAAGCTTTCTTT.